A single sample gave rise to the 17 T cell receptor beta chains below, sequenced in a study of graft-versus-host responses after intestinal transplantation. Generated by immunoSEQ multiplex PCR, the TCRdb table keeps only in-frame clones and is missing some. The data hold over 75,000 clones, with roughly nine tenths observed a single time. These receptors lack a known antigen. The sequencing used unstimulated CD4+ T cells sorted from spleen or lymph node cells, collected before intestinal transplant. All receptors derive from a human donor who received an intestinal transplant.

The rearrangement links TRBV5-1 to TRBJ2-1; TRBD2 aligns across 15 bases. CDR3 length equals 13 residues. CDR1 and CDR2 from the germline V gene are SGHRS and YFSETQ. Trimming at V came to 7 bases and at J to 10 bases, leaving 3 bases not matched to a gene. The DNA of the CDR3 is TGCGCCAGCGGGGGACTAGCGGGAGGAGAGCAGTTCTTC. Its translation is CASGGLAGGEQFF.

In the case of this clone: A read error may produce the germline difference seen at one junction end. Other DNA sequences within the sample encode an identical CDR3. The chain has TRBV6-6 and TRBJ2-7; TRBD1 matches at 8 bases. CDR3 size: 14 residues. Germline lookup yields CDR1 MNHNY and CDR2 SVGAGI (reference sequence). The CDR3 reads CASSYSGQAGEQYF. The CDR3 coding sequence is TGTGCAAGCAGTTACTCGGGACAGGCCGGCGAGCAGTACTTC.

The rearrangement joins TRBV30 to TRBJ2-5; 8 bases match TRBD1. V gave up 7 bases and J gave up 3 bases; unmatched junction bases: 7. CDR1 and CDR2 (germline): GTSNPN, SVGIG (reference sequence). CDR3 length equals 13 residues. The CDR3, as DNA: TGTGCCTCCGCCCGACAGGGGAAAGAGACCCAGTACTTC. This encodes CASARQGKETQYF.

The chain recombines TRBV9 with TRBJ2-5; 10 bases agree with TRBD2. From germline, CDR1 is SGDLS and CDR2 YYNGEE. This CDR3 is built from 15 residues. J gave up 4 bases and V 1 base, and 4 bases lay outside the gene matches. The CDR3 bases are TGTGCCAGCAGCGTACAAGCGGGGGGGCGAGAGACCCAGTACTTC. Its translation: CASSVQAGGRETQYF.

The chain employs TRBV4-1 and TRBJ2-3, with D possibly matching TRBD1 (5 bases). The CDR3 is 12 amino acids. Germline V gene sequence: CDR1 MGHRA, CDR2 YSYEKL. Trimming left V 4 bases short and J 5 bases short, with 7 bases between. CDR3 DNA: TGCGCCAGCAGCCGGGGCGAAGATACGCAGTATTTT. It codes for CASSRGEDTQYF.

The rearrangement uses TRBV15 and TRBJ2-1; D possibly corresponds to TRBD1 (5 bases). Germline V lookup: CDR1 LNHNV, CDR2 YYDKDF (reference sequence). V was clipped by 0 bases and J by 8 bases, with 17 bases between them. The CDR3 is 16 residues long. CDR3 coding DNA: TGTGCCACCAGCAGAGATCTCCGTTCCAAAGGGGATGAGCAGTTCTTC. Translation: CATSRDLRSKGDEQFF.

The chain couples TRBV11-2 to TRBJ2-7; TRBD1 matches at 9 bases. This CDR3 spans 14 amino acids. The germline V gene has CDR1 SGHAT and CDR2 FQNNGV. V shed 5 bases, J shed 2 bases, and the junction held 4 bases outside the gene matches. This chain's CDR3 is CASSRDRATYEQYF. The CDR3 DNA reads as TGTGCCAGCAGCCGGGACAGGGCCACCTACGAGCAGTACTTC.

This chain uses TRBV27 with TRBJ1-4; 10 bases line up with TRBD1. The J segment lost 10 bases and the V segment lost 8 bases, leaving 10 bases of the junction unmatched. The CDR3 loop spans 14 amino acids. Germline CDR1 reads MNHEY; CDR2 reads SMNVEV (reference sequence). CDR3 loop: CASGSGTGAGKLFF. DNA of the CDR3: TGTGCCAGCGGATCCGGGACAGGGGCCGGAAAACTGTTTTTT.

The chain has TRBV2 and TRBJ2-3; D remains ambiguous. CDR3 length: 14 residues. CDR1 is SNHLY, CDR2 FYNNEI, per germline. With 2 bases removed from V and 6 bases from J, the gap between germline ends came to 12 bases. In DNA, the CDR3 is TGTGCCAGCAGTGAAACCTACCTAATGGATACGCAGTATTTT. This encodes CASSETYLMDTQYF.

This chain connects TRBV19 to TRBJ2-2; D call uncertain. This CDR3 is built from 12 residues. Trimming took 5 bases from V and 8 from J, leaving 9 bases between them. Germline V gene data show CDR1 as LNHDA and CDR2 as SQIVND (reference sequence). The CDR3 bases are TGTGCCAGTAGTCCTGCCAGGGGGGAGCTGTTTTTT. Translation gives CASSPARGELFF.

The chain joins TRBV6-5 to TRBJ2-5, with TRBD1 matching 7 bases. This CDR3 is 15 amino acids long. After removal of 0 bases from V and 7 bases from J, the junction contained 8 bases not matched to a gene. Germline assignment: CDR1 MNHEY and CDR2 SVGAGI. The CDR3 loop reads CASSYSIQGIGTQYF. CDR3 nucleotides: TGTGCCAGCAGTTACTCGATACAGGGGATTGGGACCCAGTACTTC.

The V call is TRBV28, the J call TRBJ1-2; perhaps TRBD1 as D (5 bases). Germline V gene lookup returns CDR1 MDHEN and CDR2 SYDVKM. V was pared by 4 bases and J by 7 bases, with 10 bases between. The CDR3 has 12 amino acids. The CDR3 DNA reads as TGTGCCAGCAGTTATGGGAGGGGTGGCTACACCTTC. Translating it yields CASSYGRGGYTF.

V and J are TRBV5-1 and TRBJ2-7; the match to TRBD1 covers 8 bases. CDR1 is SGHRS and CDR2 is YFSETQ in the germline V gene. J was trimmed by 4 bases and V by 0 bases; bases with no gene match: 3. The CDR3 length is 14 residues. The chain's CDR3 is CASSLGTGQYEQYF. The CDR3, as DNA: TGCGCCAGCAGCTTGGGGACAGGGCAATACGAGCAGTACTTC.

This clone was seen a handful of times. The chain is built from TRBV5-1 and TRBJ2-7, with a weak D call TRBD1 (6 bases). Trimming left V 5 bases short and J 3 bases short, with 15 bases between. The CDR3 totals 14 residues. Germline V gene data show CDR1 as SGHRS and CDR2 as YFSETQ. CDR3 DNA: TGCGCCAGCAGTCCTTCCGGGACAAGCTACGAGCAGTACTTC. Its translation: CASSPSGTSYEQYF.

This chain joins TRBV6-5 and TRBJ2-2, with 7 positions matching TRBD2. V lost 6 bases, J lost 2 bases, and 6 bases stayed unmatched. The CDR3 is made up of 15 amino acids. Germline CDR1 MNHEY, CDR2 SVGAGI. The CDR3 coding sequence is TGTGCCAGCAGCCGTAGCGGGTTAAACACCGGGGAGCTGTTTTTT. Translating it yields CASSRSGLNTGELFF.

V usage is TRBV6-1 and J usage is TRBJ2-7, with D possibly matching TRBD2 (6 bases). V lost 1 base, J lost 2 bases, and 15 bases lay in between. From germline, CDR1 is MNHNS and CDR2 SASEGT. CDR3 size: 16 residues. The CDR3 here is CASSEDSGGWPYEQYF. The CDR3, as DNA: TGTGCCAGCAGTGAAGATAGCGGTGGTTGGCCCTACGAGCAGTACTTC.

This rearrangement joins TRBV7-6 to TRBJ1-1, with D possibly matching TRBD1 (6 bases). The length of the CDR3 is 14 residues. The V gene's germline CDR1 is SGHVS and CDR2 FNYEAQ. V dropped 1 base and J dropped 3 bases, with 9 bases sitting between them. The CDR3 bases are TGTGCCAGCAGCTTAGGCCCAGGGGACACTGAAGCTTTCTTT. This encodes CASSLGPGDTEAFF.